The T cell receptor (beta chain) under discussion was sequenced for a study of cytomegalovirus exposure and HLA in healthy donors. Study summary: In terms of ancestry, the Caucasian-associated cluster contained roughly 81% of the roughly 360 genotyped donors. Whole-study results and caveats: Associated with cytomegalovirus, according to the listing, were around 160 TCR beta chains.

The PCR employed 60 Vbeta primers together with 13 Jbeta primers. TCRdb's copy holds only in-frame clones and misses some; the assay was immunoSEQ multiplex PCR. Among around 120,000 clones listed, about 82% were seen once. The CDR3 totals 16 residues. The V gene end was trimmed by 3 bases and the J gene end by 7 bases; junction bases not matched to a gene: 14. Germline V gene data show CDR1 as LGHNA and CDR2 as YNFKEQ. Among the donors, all were healthy bone marrow donors. This clone is a singleton in its sample. The antigen remains undetermined. This TCR was sampled from a boy between 10 and 17 years old in good health and CMV-seronegative. This rearrangement joins TRBV4-2 to TRBJ1-2, with 7 bases matching TRBD1. Sequenced input: PBMCs. CDR3 sequence: CASSQLRQGSSAGYTF. The CDR3 DNA reads as TGTGCCAGCAGCCAGCTAAGACAGGGTTCTTCCGCTGGCTACACCTTC.